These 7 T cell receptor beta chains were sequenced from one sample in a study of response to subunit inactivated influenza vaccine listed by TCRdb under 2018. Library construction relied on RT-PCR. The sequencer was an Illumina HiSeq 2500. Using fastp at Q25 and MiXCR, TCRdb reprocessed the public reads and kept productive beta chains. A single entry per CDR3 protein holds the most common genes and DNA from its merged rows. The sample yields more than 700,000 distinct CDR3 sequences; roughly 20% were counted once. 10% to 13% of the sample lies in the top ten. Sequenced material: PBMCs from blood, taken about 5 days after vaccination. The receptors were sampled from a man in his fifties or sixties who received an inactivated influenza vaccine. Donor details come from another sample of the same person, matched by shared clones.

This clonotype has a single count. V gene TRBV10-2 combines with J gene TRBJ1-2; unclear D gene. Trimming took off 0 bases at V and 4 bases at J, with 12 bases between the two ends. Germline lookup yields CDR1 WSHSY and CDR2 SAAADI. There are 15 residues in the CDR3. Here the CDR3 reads CASSESMWTGYGYTF. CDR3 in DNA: TGCGCCAGCAGTGAGTCGATGTGGACTGGCTATGGCTACACCTTC.

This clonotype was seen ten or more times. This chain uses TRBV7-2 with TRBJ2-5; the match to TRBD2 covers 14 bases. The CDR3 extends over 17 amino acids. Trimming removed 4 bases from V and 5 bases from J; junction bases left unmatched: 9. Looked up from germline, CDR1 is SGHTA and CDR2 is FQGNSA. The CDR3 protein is CASSSKGTSGGWETQYF. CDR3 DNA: TGTGCCAGCAGCTCCAAGGGGACTAGCGGGGGTTGGGAGACCCAGTACTTC.

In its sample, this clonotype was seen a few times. CDR3 coding DNA: TGTGCCAGCAGCCCTGGCCCGGGTCAGGGACCCTACGAGCAGTACTTC. This sequence encodes CASSPGPGQGPYEQYF. This chain connects TRBV5-5 to TRBJ2-7, with D possibly called TRBD1 or TRBD2 (5 bases each). Between the trimmed V and J ends, which lost 4 bases and 2 bases, there was a span of 19 bases. Per germline, CDR1 SGHKS and CDR2 YYEKEE (reference sequence). This CDR3 is built from 16 residues.

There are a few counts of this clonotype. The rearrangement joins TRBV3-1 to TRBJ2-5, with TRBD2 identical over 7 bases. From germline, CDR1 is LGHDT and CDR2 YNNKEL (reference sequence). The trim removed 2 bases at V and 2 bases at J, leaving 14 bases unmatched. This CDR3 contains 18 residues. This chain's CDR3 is CASSQLGFLAAIQETQYF. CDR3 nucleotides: TGTGCCAGCAGCCAACTGGGGTTCCTAGCGGCTATACAAGAGACCCAGTACTTC.

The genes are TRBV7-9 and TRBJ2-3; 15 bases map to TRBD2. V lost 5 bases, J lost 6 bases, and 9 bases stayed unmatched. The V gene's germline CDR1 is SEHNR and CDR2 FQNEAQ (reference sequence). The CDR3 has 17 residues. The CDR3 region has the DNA TGTGCCAGCAGCCCGGGACTAGCGGGGGGATCGTCGGATACGCAGTATTTT. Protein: CASSPGLAGGSSDTQYF.

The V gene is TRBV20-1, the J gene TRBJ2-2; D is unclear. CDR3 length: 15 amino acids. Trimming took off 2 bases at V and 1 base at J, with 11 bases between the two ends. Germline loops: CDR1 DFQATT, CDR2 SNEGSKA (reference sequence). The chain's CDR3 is CSARNTTGNTGELFF. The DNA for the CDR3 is TGCAGTGCTAGAAATACCACGGGGAACACCGGGGAGCTGTTTTTT.

CDR3 sequence reads: CATSDPGTSADTQYF. As DNA, the CDR3 is TGTGCCACCAGTGATCCCGGGACTAGCGCAGATACGCAGTATTTT. The chain is built from TRBV24-1 and TRBJ2-3; 10 bases agree with TRBD2. Trimming removed 3 bases from V and 4 bases from J; junction bases left unmatched: 3. CDR1 and CDR2 from the germline V gene are KGHDR and SFDVKD. This CDR3 spans 15 amino acids.